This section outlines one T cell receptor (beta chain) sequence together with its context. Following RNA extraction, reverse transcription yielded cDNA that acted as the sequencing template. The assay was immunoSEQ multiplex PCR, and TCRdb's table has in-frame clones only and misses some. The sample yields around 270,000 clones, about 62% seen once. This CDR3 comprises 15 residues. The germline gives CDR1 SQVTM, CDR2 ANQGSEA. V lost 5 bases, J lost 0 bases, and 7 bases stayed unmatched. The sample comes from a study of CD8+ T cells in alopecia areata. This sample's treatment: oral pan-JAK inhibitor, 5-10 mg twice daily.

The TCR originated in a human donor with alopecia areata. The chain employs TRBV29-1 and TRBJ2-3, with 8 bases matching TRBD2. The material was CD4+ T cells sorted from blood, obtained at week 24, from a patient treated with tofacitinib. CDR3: CSVTRAGVSTDTQYF. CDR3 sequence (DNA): TGCAGCGTTACTCGAGCGGGGGTTAGCACAGATACGCAGTATTTT.